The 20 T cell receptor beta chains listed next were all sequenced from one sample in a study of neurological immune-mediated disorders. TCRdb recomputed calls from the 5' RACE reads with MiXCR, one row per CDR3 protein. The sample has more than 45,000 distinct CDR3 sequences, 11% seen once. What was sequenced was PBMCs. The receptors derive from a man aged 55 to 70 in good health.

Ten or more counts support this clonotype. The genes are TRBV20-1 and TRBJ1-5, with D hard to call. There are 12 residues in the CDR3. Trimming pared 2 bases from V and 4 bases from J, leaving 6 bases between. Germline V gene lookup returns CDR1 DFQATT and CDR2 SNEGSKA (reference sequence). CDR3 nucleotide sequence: TGCAGTGCTAGAAAGCTGAATCAGCCCCAGCATTTT. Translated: CSARKLNQPQHF.

CDR3 residues: CASSGQNSNQPQHF. DNA of the CDR3: TGTGCCAGCAGCGGACAGAATAGCAATCAGCCCCAGCATTTT. The rearrangement uses TRBV7-2 and TRBJ1-5; possible D gene TRBD1, 6 bases. V lost 5 bases, J lost 0 bases, and 8 bases lay in between. From germline, CDR1 is SGHTA and CDR2 FQGNSA. The CDR3 covers 14 residues.

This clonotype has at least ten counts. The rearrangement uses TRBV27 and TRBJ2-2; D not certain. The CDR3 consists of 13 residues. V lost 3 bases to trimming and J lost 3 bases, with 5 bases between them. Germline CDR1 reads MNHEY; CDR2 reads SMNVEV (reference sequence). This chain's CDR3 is CASSFRDTGELFF. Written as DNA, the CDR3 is TGTGCCAGCAGTTTCCGGGACACCGGGGAGCTGTTTTTT.

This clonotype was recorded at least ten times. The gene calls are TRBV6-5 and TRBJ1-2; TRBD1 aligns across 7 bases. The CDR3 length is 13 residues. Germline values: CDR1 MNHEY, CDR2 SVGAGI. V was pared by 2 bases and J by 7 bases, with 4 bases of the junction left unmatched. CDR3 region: CASSYGAGGGYTF. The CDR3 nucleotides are TGTGCCAGCAGTTACGGGGCAGGGGGTGGCTACACCTTC.

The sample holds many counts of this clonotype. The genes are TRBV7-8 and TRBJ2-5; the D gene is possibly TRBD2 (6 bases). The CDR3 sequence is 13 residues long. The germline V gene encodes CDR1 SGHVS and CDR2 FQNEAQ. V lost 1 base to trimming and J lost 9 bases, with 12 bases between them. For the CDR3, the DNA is TGTGCCAGCAGCTTAGGTTTAGCGGCGGCCCAGTACTTC. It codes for CASSLGLAAAQYF.

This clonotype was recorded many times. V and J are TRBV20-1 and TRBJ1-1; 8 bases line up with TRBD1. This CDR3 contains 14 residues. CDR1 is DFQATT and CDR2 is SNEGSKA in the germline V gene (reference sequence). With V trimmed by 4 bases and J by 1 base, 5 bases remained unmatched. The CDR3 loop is CSANRGTGNTEAFF. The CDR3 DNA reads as TGCAGTGCTAACAGGGGGACCGGGAACACTGAAGCTTTCTTT.

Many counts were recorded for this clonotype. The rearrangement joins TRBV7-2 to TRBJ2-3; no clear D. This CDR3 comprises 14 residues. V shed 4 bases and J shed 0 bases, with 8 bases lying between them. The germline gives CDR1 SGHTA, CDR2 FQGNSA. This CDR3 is CASSSRASTDTQYF. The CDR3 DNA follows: TGTGCCAGCAGCTCTCGGGCTAGCACAGATACGCAGTATTTT.

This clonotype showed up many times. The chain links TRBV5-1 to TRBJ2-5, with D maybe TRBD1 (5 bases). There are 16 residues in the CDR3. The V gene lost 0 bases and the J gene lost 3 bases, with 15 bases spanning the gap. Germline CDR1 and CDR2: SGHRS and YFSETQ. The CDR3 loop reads CASSLGAPGSEETQYF. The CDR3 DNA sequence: TGCGCCAGCAGCTTGGGGGCCCCAGGGTCGGAAGAGACCCAGTACTTC.

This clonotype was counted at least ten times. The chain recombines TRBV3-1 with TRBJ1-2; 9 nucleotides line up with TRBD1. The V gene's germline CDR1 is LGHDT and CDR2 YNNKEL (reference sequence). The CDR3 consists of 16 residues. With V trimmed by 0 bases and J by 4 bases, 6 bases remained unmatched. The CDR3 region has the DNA TGTGCCAGCAGCCAAGACCGGACAGGGGTATCCTATGGCTACACCTTC. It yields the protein CASSQDRTGVSYGYTF.

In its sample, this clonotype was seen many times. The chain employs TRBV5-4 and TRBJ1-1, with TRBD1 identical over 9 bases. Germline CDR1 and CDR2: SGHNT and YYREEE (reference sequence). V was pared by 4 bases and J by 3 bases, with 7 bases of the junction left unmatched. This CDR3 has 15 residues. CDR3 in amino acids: CASSIQGARDTEAFF. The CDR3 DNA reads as TGTGCCAGCAGCATACAGGGGGCGAGGGACACTGAAGCTTTCTTT.

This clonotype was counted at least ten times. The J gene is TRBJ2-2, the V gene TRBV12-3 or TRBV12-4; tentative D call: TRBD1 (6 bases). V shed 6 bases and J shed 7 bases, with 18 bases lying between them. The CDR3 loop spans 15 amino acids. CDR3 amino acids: CASRPDGQINGELFF. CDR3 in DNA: TGTGCCAGCAGACCAGATGGACAGATTAACGGGGAGCTGTTTTTT.

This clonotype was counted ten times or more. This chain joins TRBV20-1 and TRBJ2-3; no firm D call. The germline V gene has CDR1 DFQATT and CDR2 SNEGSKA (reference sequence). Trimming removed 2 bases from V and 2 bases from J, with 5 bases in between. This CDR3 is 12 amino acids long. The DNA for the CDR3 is TGCAGTGCTAGACAGGACACAGATACGCAGTATTTT. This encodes CSARQDTDTQYF.

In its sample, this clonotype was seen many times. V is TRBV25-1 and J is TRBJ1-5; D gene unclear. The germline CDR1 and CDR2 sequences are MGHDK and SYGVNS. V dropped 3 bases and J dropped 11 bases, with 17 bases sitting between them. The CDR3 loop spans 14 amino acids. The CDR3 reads CASSDPRAQETQHF. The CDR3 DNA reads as TGTGCCAGCAGTGATCCCCGGGCCCAAGAGACCCAGCATTTT.

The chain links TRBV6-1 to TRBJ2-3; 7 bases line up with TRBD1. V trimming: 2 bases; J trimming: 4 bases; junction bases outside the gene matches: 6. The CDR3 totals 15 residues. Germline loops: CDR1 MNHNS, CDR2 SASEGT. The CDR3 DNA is TGTGCCAGCAGTGAATCAAGGGGGCGGGCAGATACGCAGTATTTT. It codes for CASSESRGRADTQYF.

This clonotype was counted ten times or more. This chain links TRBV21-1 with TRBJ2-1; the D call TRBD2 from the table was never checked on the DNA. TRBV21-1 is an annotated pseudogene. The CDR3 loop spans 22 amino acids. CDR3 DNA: TGTGCCAGCAGCAAAGGGGAGTGGGGTCTAGCGGGGGACCTCTTCTCCTACAATGAGCAGTTCTTC. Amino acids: CASSKGEWGLAGDLFSYNEQFF.

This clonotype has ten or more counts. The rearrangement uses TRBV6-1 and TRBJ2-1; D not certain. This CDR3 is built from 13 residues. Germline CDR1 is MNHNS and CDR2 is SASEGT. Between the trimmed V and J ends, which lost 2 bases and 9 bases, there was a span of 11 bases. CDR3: CASSEILWGEQFF. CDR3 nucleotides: TGTGCCAGCAGTGAAATCCTCTGGGGTGAGCAGTTCTTC.

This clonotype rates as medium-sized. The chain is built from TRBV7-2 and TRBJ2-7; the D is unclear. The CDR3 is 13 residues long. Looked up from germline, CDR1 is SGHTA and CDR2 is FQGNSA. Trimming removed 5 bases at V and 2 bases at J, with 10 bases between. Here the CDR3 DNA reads TGTGCCAGCAGCAACCCCCCCGCCTACGAGCAGTACTTC. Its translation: CASSNPPAYEQYF. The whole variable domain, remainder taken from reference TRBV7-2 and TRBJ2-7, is GAGVSQSPSNKVTEKGKDVELRCDPISGHTALYWYRQSLGQGLEFLIYFQGNSAPDKSGLPSDRFSAERTGGSVSTLTIQRTQQEDSAVYLCASSNPPAYEQYFGPGTRLTVT.

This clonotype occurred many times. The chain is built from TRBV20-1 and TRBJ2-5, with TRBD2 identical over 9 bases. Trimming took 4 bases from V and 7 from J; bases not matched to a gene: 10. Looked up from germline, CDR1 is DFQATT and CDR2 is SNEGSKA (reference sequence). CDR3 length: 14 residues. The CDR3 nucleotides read TGCAGTGCTACGGGGACTAGCCGGTTTCTGACCCAGTACTTC. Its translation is CSATGTSRFLTQYF.

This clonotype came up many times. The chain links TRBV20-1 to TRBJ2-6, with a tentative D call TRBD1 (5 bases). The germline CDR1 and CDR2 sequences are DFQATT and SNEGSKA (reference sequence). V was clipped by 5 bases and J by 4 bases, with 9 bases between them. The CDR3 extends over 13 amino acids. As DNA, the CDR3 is TGCAGTGCTGGACAATCCGGGGCCAACGTCCTGACTTTC. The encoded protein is CSAGQSGANVLTF.

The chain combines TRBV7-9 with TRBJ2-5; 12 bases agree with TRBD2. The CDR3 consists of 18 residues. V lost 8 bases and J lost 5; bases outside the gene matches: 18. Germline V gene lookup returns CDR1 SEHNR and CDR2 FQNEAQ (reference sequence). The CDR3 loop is CASGFVRLAGAPGETQYF. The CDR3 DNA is TGTGCCAGCGGATTCGTAAGACTAGCGGGGGCCCCGGGGGAGACCCAGTACTTC. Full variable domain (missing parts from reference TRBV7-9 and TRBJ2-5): DTGVSQNPRHKITKRGQNVTFRCDPISEHNRLYWYRQTLGQGPEFLTYFQNEAQLEKSRLLSDRFSAERPKGSFSTLEIQRTEQGDSAMYLCASGFVRLAGAPGETQYFGPGTRLLVL.